Each of the 24 T cell receptor beta chains below was sequenced from the same sample in a study of blood T cells in healthy people across ages. For the second PCR, which ran for about 6 to 11 cycles, a sample-barcoded 5' primer and a J-beta primer mix were used. Each CDR3 protein gets one entry after TCRdb re-called the 5' RACE reads with MiXCR. The sample lists about 940,000 distinct CDR3 sequences, around 46% occurring once. The sample taken for sequencing was blood. The source is a man aged 25-45 years in good health.

This clonotype was seen just once. This chain joins TRBV6-1 and TRBJ1-4, with D possibly matching TRBD1 (5 bases). Trimming stripped 4 bases from V and 2 bases from J, with 11 bases between. The CDR3 is 15 amino acids. Germline lookup yields CDR1 MNHNS and CDR2 SASEGT. Here the CDR3 reads CASSVQGSTNEKLFF. The CDR3, as DNA: TGTGCCAGCAGTGTTCAGGGTTCGACTAATGAAAAACTGTTTTTT.

The genes are TRBV7-8 and TRBJ1-5, with D uncertain. Between the trimmed V and J ends, which lost 2 bases and 4 bases, there was a span of 9 bases. The CDR3 sequence is 14 residues long. In germline, CDR1 is SGHVS, CDR2 FQNEAQ. The CDR3 loop is CASSLSLANQPQHF. In DNA form, the CDR3 reads TGTGCCAGCAGCTTAAGTCTCGCGAATCAGCCCCAGCATTTT.

This clonotype turned up a few times. CDR3 residues: CASSSSGLPYEQYF. For the CDR3, the DNA is TGTGCCAGCAGCTCAAGCGGGCTTCCCTACGAGCAGTACTTC. The chain employs TRBV7-2 and TRBJ2-7, with D possibly being TRBD2 (6 bases). Germline CDR1 is SGHTA and CDR2 is FQGNSA. V gave up 4 bases and J gave up 2 bases, with 12 bases separating them. CDR3 length equals 14 residues.

There are a few counts of this clonotype. V usage is TRBV25-1 and J usage is TRBJ2-3, with 7 bases lining up with TRBD1. Germline values: CDR1 MGHDK, CDR2 SYGVNS. With V trimmed by 6 bases and J by 0 bases, 6 bases remained unmatched. This CDR3 has 15 residues. The CDR3 nucleotides read TGTGCCAGCAGCCGGGACAGTATTAGCACAGATACGCAGTATTTT. Its protein product is CASSRDSISTDTQYF.

The V and J genes are TRBV6-2 or TRBV6-3 and TRBJ2-7; 8 bases match TRBD2. The CDR3 is made up of 15 amino acids. The trim removed 6 bases at V and 0 bases at J, leaving 7 bases unmatched. Looked up from germline, CDR1 is MNHEY and CDR2 is SVGEGT. The CDR3: CASRPGLVGSYEQYF. CDR3 DNA sequence: TGTGCCAGCAGACCGGGACTAGTGGGCTCCTACGAGCAGTACTTC.

V and J are TRBV30 and TRBJ2-2; 8 bases agree with TRBD2. After removal of 4 bases from V and 4 bases from J, the junction contained 5 bases not matched to a gene. Per the germline V gene, CDR1 is GTSNPN and CDR2 is SVGIG (reference sequence). The CDR3 is 14 residues long. DNA of the CDR3: TGTGCCTGGACGGGGGGGCCAGGCACCGGGGAGCTGTTTTTT. Its protein is CAWTGGPGTGELFF.

This clonotype was detected ten times or more. The J gene is TRBJ2-3, the V gene TRBV29-1; 9 nucleotides line up with TRBD1. CDR3 size: 15 residues. Germline V gene lookup returns CDR1 SQVTM and CDR2 ANQGSEA. V dropped 4 bases and J dropped 2; count of bases not matched to a gene: 7. The CDR3 nucleotides are TGCAGCGTTGCGAGGACAGGGGACTCCACAGATACGCAGTATTTT. Translating it yields CSVARTGDSTDTQYF.

The sample holds a few counts of this clonotype. The chain is built from TRBV5-1 and TRBJ2-5; no clear D gene. V was cut by 4 bases and J by 5 bases, with 15 bases left in between. Germline assignment: CDR1 SGHRS and CDR2 YFSETQ. The CDR3 runs 14 residues. CDR3: CASSLGTLEETQYF. CDR3 nucleotides: TGCGCCAGCAGCCTTGGAACTCTTGAGGAGACCCAGTACTTC. Based on the CDR3 plus reference TRBV5-1 and TRBJ2-5, the full variable domain is KAGVTQTPRYLIKTRGQQVTLSCSPISGHRSVSWYQQTPGQGLQFLFEYFSETQRNKGNFPGRFSGRQFSNSRSEMNVSTLELGDSALYLCASSLGTLEETQYFGPGTRLLVL.

Turning to this clonotype: Relative to the germline gene, one junction end is altered; a read error may explain this. The chain is built from TRBV7-7 and TRBJ2-2, with a tentative D call TRBD2 (6 bases). Germline V gene sequence: CDR1 SSHAT, CDR2 FNYEAQ (reference sequence). The CDR3 sequence is 16 residues long. The CDR3 bases are TGTGCTAGCAGCCCCGCAGGACCGGCGGGGACCGGGGAGCTGTTTTTT. Translating it yields CASSPAGPAGTGELFF.

This clonotype was seen more than once but under ten times. This chain links TRBV27 with TRBJ2-3; TRBD1 might be the D (6 bases). Trimming pared 5 bases from V and 0 bases from J, leaving 18 bases between. The CDR3 runs 17 residues. Germline-derived CDR1 and CDR2 are MNHEY and SMNVEV (reference sequence). CDR3: CASSDRWDTTSTDTQYF. In DNA form, the CDR3 reads TGTGCCAGCAGTGACCGATGGGACACAACTAGCACAGATACGCAGTATTTT.

The chain uses TRBV21-1 and TRBJ2-4; the table gives TRBD1 as D, unverified against the DNA. The J call may be incorrect, as the DNA end agrees better with TRBJ2-7. TRBV21-1 is designated a pseudogene. There are 14 residues in the CDR3. CDR3 sequence reads: CASPHDRGDYEQYF. DNA for the CDR3: TGTGCCAGCCCCCACGACAGGGGAGACTACGAGCAGTACTTC.

The chain couples TRBV10-3 to TRBJ2-2; maybe TRBD2 (6 bases). The germline V gene encodes CDR1 ENHRY and CDR2 SYGVKD. V was cut by 6 bases and J by 6 bases, with 11 bases left in between. The CDR3 sequence is 13 residues long. This CDR3 is CAISPREAGELFF. CDR3 in DNA: TGTGCCATCAGCCCCAGGGAGGCCGGGGAGCTGTTTTTT.

V is TRBV7-3 and J is TRBJ2-5; D is ambiguous. The J call is doubtful: the DNA matches TRBJ2-1 better. Germline lookup yields CDR1 SGHTA and CDR2 FQGTGA. The CDR3 length is 13 residues. The CDR3 sequence is CASNPSGQETQFF. The CDR3 nucleotides read TGTGCCAGCAACCCCTCGGGCCAAGAGACCCAGTTCTTC.

This clonotype turned up a few times. The rearrangement joins TRBV29-1 to TRBJ2-7; maybe TRBD1 (6 bases). Germline values: CDR1 SQVTM, CDR2 ANQGSEA. This CDR3 contains 13 residues. V dropped 4 bases and J dropped 2 bases, with 12 bases sitting between them. The CDR3 DNA sequence: TGCAGCGTTGTTTGGGCAGGGGCCTACGAGCAGTACTTC. This sequence encodes CSVVWAGAYEQYF.

The rearrangement joins TRBV4-2 to TRBJ2-3; D is uncertain. The V end was cut by 0 bases, the J end by 4 bases, with 5 bases between. From germline, CDR1 is LGHNA and CDR2 YNFKEQ. The CDR3 spans 13 residues. The CDR3 reads CASSQEAPDTQYF. CDR3 coding DNA: TGTGCCAGCAGCCAAGAAGCCCCAGATACGCAGTATTTT.

The gene calls are TRBV3-1 and TRBJ1-5; 8 bases map to TRBD1. J was trimmed by 5 bases and V by 0 bases; bases with no gene match: 6. Germline CDR1 reads LGHDT; CDR2 reads YNNKEL (reference sequence). CDR3 size: 16 residues. The CDR3 loop is CASSQEGAGGHQPQHF. The DNA for the CDR3 is TGTGCCAGCAGCCAAGAGGGGGCAGGGGGCCATCAGCCCCAGCATTTT. Filled out from reference TRBV3-1 and TRBJ1-5, the complete variable domain reads DTAVSQTPKYLVTQMGNDKSIKCEQNLGHDTMYWYKQDSKKFLKIMFSYNNKELIINETVPNRFSPKSPDKAHLNLHINSLELGDSAVYFCASSQEGAGGHQPQHFGDGTRLSIL.

The CDR3 sequence: CASSQDILGTPYNEQYF. In DNA, the CDR3 is TGCGCCAGCAGCCAAGATATACTAGGGACACCGTACAATGAGCAGTACTTC. V usage is TRBV4-3 and J usage is TRBJ2-1, with TRBD1 as a possible D gene (6 bases). The DNA matches TRBJ2-7 better at its end, which makes the J call doubtful. The CDR3 loop spans 17 amino acids. Germline loops: CDR1 LGHNA, CDR2 YSLEER.

A few counts support this clonotype. The chain uses TRBV3-1 and TRBJ2-1; D not certain. With 1 base removed from V and 4 bases from J, the gap between germline ends came to 11 bases. Germline V gene lookup returns CDR1 LGHDT and CDR2 YNNKEL (reference sequence). The CDR3 consists of 15 residues. CDR3 coding DNA: TGTGCCAGCAGCCAAGTTTGGTCGAGTTACAATGAGCAGTTCTTC. It specifies CASSQVWSSYNEQFF.

The chain carries TRBV12-3 or TRBV12-4 and TRBJ2-4, with TRBD2 identical over 12 bases. Germline trimming cut 5 bases from V and 1 base from J; bases unmatched to any gene: 3. The CDR3 extends over 16 amino acids. This chain's CDR3 is CASSPLAGGAKNIQYF. The CDR3 DNA reads as TGTGCCAGCAGTCCGCTAGCGGGGGGGGCCAAAAACATTCAGTACTTC.

This chain links TRBV27 with TRBJ1-1, with TRBD1 identical over 7 bases. Looked up from germline, CDR1 is MNHEY and CDR2 is SMNVEV (reference sequence). The J segment lost 7 bases and the V segment lost 5 bases, leaving 16 bases of the junction unmatched. This CDR3 is built from 16 residues. CDR3 nucleotides: TGTGCCAGCAGTACCTACCCAGGGGGGGGTCGTGGTGAAGCTTTCTTT. It codes for CASSTYPGGGRGEAFF.

The V and J genes are TRBV29-1 and TRBJ2-3; D is possibly TRBD2 (6 bases). The length of the CDR3 is 16 residues. Trimming removed 3 bases at V and 2 bases at J, with 18 bases between. Germline loops: CDR1 SQVTM, CDR2 ANQGSEA. The CDR3 region has the DNA TGCAGCGTTGAGGGCCTACCTAGCGAAAACACAGATACGCAGTATTTT. Its protein product is CSVEGLPSENTDTQYF.

The chain employs TRBV7-2 and TRBJ1-2; D is undetermined. V was trimmed by 5 bases and J by 7 bases, leaving 20 bases between them. CDR1 and CDR2 (germline): SGHTA, FQGNSA. There are 15 residues in the CDR3. The CDR3 region has the DNA TGTGCCAGCAGCCCCTATCTTTCGGGAGGCGGTGGCTACACCTTC. Translated, it gives CASSPYLSGGGGYTF. The variable domain in full, with the rest retrieved from reference TRBV7-2 and TRBJ1-2, is GAGVSQSPSNKVTEKGKDVELRCDPISGHTALYWYRQSLGQGLEFLIYFQGNSAPDKSGLPSDRFSAERTGGSVSTLTIQRTQQEDSAVYLCASSPYLSGGGGYTFGSGTRLTVV.

This clonotype was recorded a few times. The V call is TRBV12-3 or TRBV12-4, the J call TRBJ2-6; D ambiguous. This CDR3 contains 14 residues. V lost 6 bases and J lost 0, with 6 bases in between. As DNA, the CDR3 is TGTGCCAGCAGCTCAAACTCTGGGGCCAACGTCCTGACTTTC. The encoded protein is CASSSNSGANVLTF.

CDR3 loop: CATSDPKAGRVATQYF. The DNA for the CDR3 is TGTGCCACCAGTGACCCAAAAGCGGGGCGCGTCGCGACCCAGTACTTC. The chain combines TRBV24-1 with TRBJ2-5, with 7 bases that match TRBD2. Germline assignment: CDR1 KGHDR and CDR2 SFDVKD. J was trimmed by 7 bases and V by 4 bases; bases with no gene match: 14. CDR3 length: 16 amino acids.